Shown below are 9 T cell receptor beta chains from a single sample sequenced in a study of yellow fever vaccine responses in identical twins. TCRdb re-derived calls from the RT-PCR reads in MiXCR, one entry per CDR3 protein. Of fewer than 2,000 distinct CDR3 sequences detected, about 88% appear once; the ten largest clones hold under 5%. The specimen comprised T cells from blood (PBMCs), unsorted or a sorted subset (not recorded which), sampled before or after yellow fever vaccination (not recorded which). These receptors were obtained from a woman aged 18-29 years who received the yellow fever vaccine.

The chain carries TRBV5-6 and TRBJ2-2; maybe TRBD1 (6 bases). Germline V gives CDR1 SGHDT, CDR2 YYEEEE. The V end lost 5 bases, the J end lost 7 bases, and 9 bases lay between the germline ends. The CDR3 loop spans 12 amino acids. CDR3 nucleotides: TGTGCCAGCAGACAGGGTCTCGGGGAGCTGTTTTTT. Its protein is CASRQGLGELFF.

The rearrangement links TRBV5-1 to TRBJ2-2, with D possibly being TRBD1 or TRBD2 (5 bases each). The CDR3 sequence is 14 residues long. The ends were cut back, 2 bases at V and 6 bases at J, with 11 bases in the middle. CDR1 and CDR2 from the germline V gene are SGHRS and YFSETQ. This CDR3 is CASSFRDGPGELFF. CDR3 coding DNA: TGCGCCAGCAGCTTCCGGGACGGCCCCGGGGAGCTGTTTTTT.

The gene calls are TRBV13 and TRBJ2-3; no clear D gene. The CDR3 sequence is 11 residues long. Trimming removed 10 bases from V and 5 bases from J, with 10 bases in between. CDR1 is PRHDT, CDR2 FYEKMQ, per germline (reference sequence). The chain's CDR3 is CATLSRDTQYF. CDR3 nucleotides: TGTGCCACGCTAAGCCGAGATACGCAGTATTTT. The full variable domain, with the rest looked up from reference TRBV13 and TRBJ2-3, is AAGVIQSPRHLIKEKRETATLKCYPIPRHDTVYWYQQGPGQDPQFLISFYEKMQSDKGSIPDRFSAQQFSDYHSELNMSSLELGDSALYFCATLSRDTQYFGPGTRLTVL.

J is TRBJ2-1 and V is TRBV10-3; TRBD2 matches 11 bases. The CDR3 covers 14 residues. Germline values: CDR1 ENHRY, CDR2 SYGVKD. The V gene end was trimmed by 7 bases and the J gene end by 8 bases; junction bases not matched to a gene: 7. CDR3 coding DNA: TGTGCCATCACCGCTAGCGGGAGGTGGGATGAGCAGTTCTTC. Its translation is CAITASGRWDEQFF.

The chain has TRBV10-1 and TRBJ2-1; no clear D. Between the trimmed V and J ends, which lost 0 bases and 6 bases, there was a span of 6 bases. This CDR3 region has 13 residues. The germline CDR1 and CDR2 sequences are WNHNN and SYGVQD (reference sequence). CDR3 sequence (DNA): TGCGCCAGCAGTGAGTCGACGCGCAATGAGCAGTTCTTC. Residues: CASSESTRNEQFF.

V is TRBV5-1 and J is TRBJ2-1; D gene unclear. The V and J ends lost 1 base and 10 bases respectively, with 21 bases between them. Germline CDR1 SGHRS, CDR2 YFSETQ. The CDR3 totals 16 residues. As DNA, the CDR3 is TGCGCCAGCAGCTTGTCCACACCAAACACAATGGGAGAGCAGTTCTTC. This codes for CASSLSTPNTMGEQFF.

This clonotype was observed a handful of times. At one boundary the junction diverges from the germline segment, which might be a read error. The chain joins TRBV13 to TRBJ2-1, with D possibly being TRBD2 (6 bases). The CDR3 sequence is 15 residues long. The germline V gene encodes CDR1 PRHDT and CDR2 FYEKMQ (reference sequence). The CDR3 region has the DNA TGTGCCAGCAGTTTAGCGGAGAGCTCCTACAATGAGCAGTTCTTC. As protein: CASSLAESSYNEQFF.

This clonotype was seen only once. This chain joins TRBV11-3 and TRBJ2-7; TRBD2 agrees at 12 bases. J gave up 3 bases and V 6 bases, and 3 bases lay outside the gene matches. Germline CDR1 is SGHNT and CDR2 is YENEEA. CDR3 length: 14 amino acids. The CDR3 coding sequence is TGTGCCAGCAGTAGACTAGCGGGAGTCTACGAGCAGTACTTC. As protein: CASSRLAGVYEQYF.

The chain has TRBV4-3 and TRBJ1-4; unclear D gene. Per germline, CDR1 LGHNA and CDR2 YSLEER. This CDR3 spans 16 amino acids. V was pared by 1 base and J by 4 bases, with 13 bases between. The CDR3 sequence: CASSQVLKRDNEKLFF. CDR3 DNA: TGCGCCAGCAGCCAAGTACTTAAGAGGGATAATGAAAAACTGTTTTTT.